Included here is one T cell receptor (beta chain) sequence, with context. The study recruited people aged roughly 18 to 100 years across approximately 24 US areas. Original processing notes: The assay estimated nucleated cells by amplifying reference gene primers. Repertoires were generated with immunoSEQ multiplex PCR, while TCRdb's copy carries only in-frame clones and drops some. That table gives V, J and clone size, and the DNA gave D and trimming. The sample shows fewer than 350,000 clones, around 85% of them seen only once. The CDR3 totals 14 residues. The germline V gene has CDR1 SGHNT and CDR2 YYREEE (reference sequence). V was cut by 5 bases and J by 4 bases, with 13 bases left in between. This entry comes from a study of blood T cell repertoires in COVID-19. Background on the study: The analysed material was cDNA or gDNA that came from T cells, B-cell-depleted T cells, or PBMCs.

This TCR derives from a woman aged 35 to 49 with acute COVID-19. Material for sequencing was PBMCs or T cells enriched from blood (not recorded which). This chain connects TRBV5-4 to TRBJ1-3; D is unclear. CDR3 sequence reads: CASRGDLAGNTIYF. As DNA, the CDR3 is TGTGCCAGCAGGGGAGATCTGGCGGGAAACACCATATATTTT.